These 31 T cell receptor beta chains originate from one sample sequenced in a study of blood T cell repertoires in COVID-19. The assay was immunoSEQ multiplex PCR, and TCRdb's table has in-frame clones only and misses some. The table lists roughly 300,000 clones, around 88% of them singletons. Sample: peripheral blood. Receptors originate from a woman between 50 and 59 years old with acute or convalescent COVID-19.

The chain couples TRBV5-4 to TRBJ2-1; unclear D gene. The CDR3 is 15 amino acids. The V end lost 2 bases, the J end lost 2 bases, and 11 bases lay between the germline ends. The germline gives CDR1 SGHNT, CDR2 YYREEE (reference sequence). CDR3 amino acids: CASSFRLDPYNEQFF. DNA for the CDR3: TGTGCCAGCAGCTTCAGGTTGGATCCCTACAATGAGCAGTTCTTC.

This chain connects TRBV6-2 or TRBV6-3 to TRBJ2-7, with TRBD1 identical over 8 bases. The V segment lost 2 bases and the J segment 3 bases; nucleotides outside the gene matches: 3. This CDR3 is 14 amino acids long. Germline V lookup: CDR1 MNHEY, CDR2 SVGEGT. In DNA, the CDR3 is TGTGCCAGCAGTTACAGAGACAGGGGCTACGAGCAGTACTTC. Translated, it gives CASSYRDRGYEQYF.

This clone appeared a few times. The chain joins TRBV6-5 to TRBJ1-2, with TRBD1 matching over 7 bases. Germline V CDR1 and CDR2: MNHEY, SVGAGI. The CDR3 contains 15 residues. The V gene end was trimmed by 4 bases and the J gene end by 8 bases; junction bases not matched to a gene: 13. The CDR3 nucleotides are TGTGCCAGCAGTTTTACACCGGGACAGACGAGCGGCTACACCTTC. This translates into CASSFTPGQTSGYTF.

On this clone: Other nucleotide sequences from this sample produce the same CDR3. This chain links TRBV5-1 with TRBJ2-7; perhaps TRBD1 as D (5 bases). V lost 0 bases to trimming and J lost 4 bases, with 8 bases between them. CDR1 and CDR2 (germline): SGHRS, YFSETQ. The CDR3 sequence is 13 residues long. The CDR3 DNA reads TGCGCCAGCAGCTTGGTCCAGGGTTACGAGCAGTACTTC. Amino acid sequence: CASSLVQGYEQYF.

V gene TRBV6-2 or TRBV6-3 combines with J gene TRBJ2-1, with 15 bases that match TRBD2. The CDR3 has 18 amino acids. Trimming took 6 bases from V and 1 from J; bases not matched to a gene: 7. CDR1 and CDR2 (germline): MNHEY, SVGEGT. The CDR3 spells CASSHRTSGRGSYNEQFF. The CDR3 DNA sequence: TGTGCCAGCAGCCACCGGACTAGCGGGAGGGGGTCCTACAATGAGCAGTTCTTC.

V gene TRBV5-1 combines with J gene TRBJ1-1; maybe TRBD1 (6 bases). The CDR3 length is 14 residues. The V gene lost 0 bases and the J gene lost 1 base, with 7 bases spanning the gap. Germline CDR1 SGHRS, CDR2 YFSETQ. The chain's CDR3 is CASSLVGANTEAFF. The CDR3 DNA sequence: TGCGCCAGCAGCTTGGTGGGGGCGAACACTGAAGCTTTCTTT.

V and J are TRBV15 and TRBJ2-7, with TRBD1 identical over 9 bases. Germline trimming cut 3 bases from V and 12 bases from J; bases unmatched to any gene: 9. Germline V lookup: CDR1 LNHNV, CDR2 YYDKDF (reference sequence). This CDR3 is built from 13 residues. CDR3 in DNA: TGTGCCACCAGCAGCCGGGACAGGGAAACGGCGTACTTC. As protein: CATSSRDRETAYF.

The rearrangement uses TRBV27 and TRBJ2-3, with 13 bases matching TRBD2. The V and J ends lost 7 bases and 0 bases, in that order; junction bases with no gene match: 4. This CDR3 is built from 16 residues. Germline values: CDR1 MNHEY, CDR2 SMNVEV (reference sequence). The CDR3 DNA is TGTGCCAGCACCGGGACTAGCGGGACCAGCACAGATACGCAGTATTTT. Its protein product is CASTGTSGTSTDTQYF.

The J gene is TRBJ1-1, the V gene TRBV7-9; tentative D call: TRBD1 (5 bases). The V end lost 5 bases, the J end lost 1 base, and 11 bases lay between the germline ends. Germline CDR1 SEHNR, CDR2 FQNEAQ (reference sequence). CDR3 length: 14 residues. In DNA form, the CDR3 reads TGTGCCAGCAGCCGACAGTATTCGAACACTGAAGCTTTCTTT. Encoded protein: CASSRQYSNTEAFF.

The V call is TRBV5-1, the J call TRBJ2-5; 7 nucleotides align to TRBD2. There are 15 residues in the CDR3. V lost 6 bases to trimming and J lost 1 base; unmatched junction nucleotides: 9. Looked up from germline, CDR1 is SGHRS and CDR2 is YFSETQ. The CDR3 DNA is TGCGCCAGCACCCGGGAGGCGGGCTTCCAAGAGACCCAGTACTTC. This gives the protein CASTREAGFQETQYF.

The genes are TRBV7-2 and TRBJ2-2; D might be TRBD1 (5 bases). In germline, CDR1 is SGHTA, CDR2 FQGNSA. The germline V and J ends were trimmed by 1 base and 0 bases, with 12 bases remaining between them. The CDR3 has 17 amino acids. This chain's CDR3 is CASSLVAGWTNTGELFF. The CDR3, as DNA: TGTGCCAGCAGCTTAGTGGCAGGGTGGACGAACACCGGGGAGCTGTTTTTT.

CDR3 bases: TGTGCCAGCAGCCCCGGGACAGGGGATCCGCCCCAGCATTTT. Residues: CASSPGTGDPPQHF. The genes are TRBV6-5 and TRBJ1-5; TRBD1 agrees at 10 bases. Trimming at V came to 6 bases and at J to 9 bases, leaving 8 bases not matched to a gene. Germline V lookup: CDR1 MNHEY, CDR2 SVGAGI. The CDR3 totals 14 residues.

The chain joins TRBV5-1 to TRBJ2-7, with D hard to call. CDR3 length: 16 amino acids. Germline-derived CDR1 and CDR2 are SGHRS and YFSETQ. The V gene lost 0 bases and the J gene lost 2 bases, with 15 bases spanning the gap. The CDR3 region is CASSLVSGSSPYEQYF. In DNA form, the CDR3 reads TGCGCCAGCAGCTTGGTATCAGGATCGAGTCCCTACGAGCAGTACTTC.

This sequence joins TRBV19 and TRBJ2-1; TRBD1 might be the D (6 bases). The germline V gene has CDR1 LNHDA and CDR2 SQIVND (reference sequence). This CDR3 has 16 residues. V shed 4 bases and J shed 3 bases, with 16 bases lying between them. In DNA, the CDR3 is TGTGCCAGTAGTAGGGTTCGAAGCAGGGGCTACAATGAGCAGTTCTTC. It specifies CASSRVRSRGYNEQFF. Full variable domain (remainder filled in from reference TRBV19 and TRBJ2-1): DGGITQSPKYLFRKEGQNVTLSCEQNLNHDAMYWYRQDPGQGLRLIYYSQIVNDFQKGDIAEGYSVSREKKESFPLTVTSAQKNPTAFYLCASSRVRSRGYNEQFFGPGTRLTVL.

This rearrangement joins TRBV29-1 to TRBJ2-1, with D maybe TRBD1 (5 bases). Germline assignment: CDR1 SQVTM and CDR2 ANQGSEA. With 6 bases removed from V and 0 bases from J, the gap between germline ends came to 12 bases. The CDR3 has 14 residues. The CDR3 protein is CSVPRQLSYNEQFF. DNA of the CDR3: TGCAGCGTGCCGAGACAGCTCTCCTACAATGAGCAGTTCTTC.

The chain carries TRBV2 and TRBJ2-1, with a possible D match to TRBD2 (5 bases). The CDR3 has 14 residues. Germline values: CDR1 SNHLY, CDR2 FYNNEI. V was clipped by 6 bases and J by 8 bases, with 17 bases between them. This CDR3 reads CASREAGLGDEQFF. As DNA, the CDR3 is TGTGCCAGCAGAGAGGCAGGACTGGGCGATGAGCAGTTCTTC.

The rearrangement links TRBV10-3 to TRBJ2-3; TRBD2 matches at 8 bases. V trimming: 5 bases; J trimming: 0 bases; junction bases outside the gene matches: 1. The CDR3 consists of 14 residues. The germline CDR1 and CDR2 sequences are ENHRY and SYGVKD. The CDR3 sequence is CAISTSGSTDTQYF. The CDR3 DNA reads as TGTGCCATCAGTACTAGCGGCAGCACAGATACGCAGTATTTT.

The CDR3 region has the DNA TGTGCCATCAGTGGACAGGGGAACACCGGGGAGCTGTTTTTT. It encodes CAISGQGNTGELFF. The V call is TRBV10-3, the J call TRBJ2-2, with 7 bases identical to TRBD1. This CDR3 contains 14 residues. In germline, CDR1 is ENHRY, CDR2 SYGVKD. Trimming took 4 bases from V and 1 from J; bases not matched to a gene: 0.

The count of this clone is one. The rearrangement uses TRBV9 and TRBJ2-7; 9 nucleotides match TRBD2. CDR3 size: 14 residues. Germline lookup yields CDR1 SGDLS and CDR2 YYNGEE. J was trimmed by 4 bases and V by 4 bases; bases with no gene match: 6. Written as DNA, the CDR3 is TGTGCCAGCAGCCGTAGCGGGAGCGGATACGAGCAGTACTTC. Protein sequence: CASSRSGSGYEQYF.

This chain joins TRBV27 and TRBJ2-1, with 8 bases identical to TRBD2. V lost 3 bases, J lost 7 bases, and 14 bases stayed unmatched. CDR1 and CDR2 (germline): MNHEY, SMNVEV (reference sequence). CDR3 length equals 17 residues. The CDR3 protein is CASSFRGGPPAGNEQFF. In DNA, the CDR3 is TGTGCCAGCAGTTTTCGGGGGGGACCCCCGGCCGGTAATGAGCAGTTCTTC.

This clone was seen a single time. The chain carries TRBV4-1 and TRBJ1-1; D is uncertain. The CDR3 loop spans 19 amino acids. Germline V lookup: CDR1 MGHRA, CDR2 YSYEKL. Trimming removed 4 bases from V and 1 base from J, with 25 bases in between. The CDR3 loop reads CASSRDSWVGRAGNTEAFF. CDR3 in DNA: TGCGCCAGCAGCCGCGATTCGTGGGTGGGCCGAGCAGGGAACACTGAAGCTTTCTTT.

The chain recombines TRBV5-4 with TRBJ1-1; 7 nucleotides line up with TRBD1. This CDR3 region has 12 residues. Germline loops: CDR1 SGHNT, CDR2 YYREEE (reference sequence). J lost 10 bases, V lost 3 bases, and 6 bases had no gene match. This CDR3 is CASSSLQGVAFF. The CDR3 DNA reads TGTGCCAGCAGCTCCCTTCAGGGGGTAGCTTTCTTT.

The J gene is TRBJ2-3, the V gene TRBV5-4; D gene unclear. Germline V gives CDR1 SGHNT, CDR2 YYREEE (reference sequence). The length of the CDR3 is 12 residues. V was clipped by 0 bases and J by 6 bases, with 5 bases between them. CDR3 coding DNA: TGTGCCAGCAGCTTGGTATCGGATACGCAGTATTTT. Amino acid sequence: CASSLVSDTQYF.

The chain employs TRBV7-3 and TRBJ2-3; tentative D call: TRBD1 (6 bases). The CDR3 is 14 amino acids. CDR1 is SGHTA, CDR2 FQGTGA, per germline. Trimming removed 2 bases from V and 2 bases from J, with 8 bases in between. The CDR3: CASSLQGITDTQYF. CDR3 coding DNA: TGTGCCAGCAGCTTACAGGGGATCACAGATACGCAGTATTTT.

This chain joins TRBV10-1 and TRBJ1-5; a possible D gene is TRBD1 (6 bases). Germline V gene lookup returns CDR1 WNHNN and CDR2 SYGVQD (reference sequence). The CDR3 loop spans 20 amino acids. Trimming cost V 3 bases and J 0 bases, with 24 bases left between them. The CDR3 is CASSDSWNRAGWGSNQPQHF. CDR3 sequence (DNA): TGCGCCAGCAGTGACTCATGGAACAGGGCGGGTTGGGGTAGCAATCAGCCCCAGCATTTT.

The genes are TRBV5-5 and TRBJ1-1, with D hard to call. The ends were cut back, 2 bases at V and 0 bases at J, with 5 bases in the middle. The CDR3 contains 13 residues. Germline V gene data show CDR1 as SGHKS and CDR2 as YYEKEE (reference sequence). The CDR3 reads CASSFSVNTEAFF. As DNA, the CDR3 is TGTGCCAGCAGCTTTTCAGTGAACACTGAAGCTTTCTTT.

The chain uses TRBV25-1 and TRBJ2-1; 7 bases match TRBD2. The trim removed 1 base at V and 2 bases at J, leaving 2 bases unmatched. CDR1 is MGHDK, CDR2 SYGVNS, per germline. This CDR3 region has 15 residues. The chain's CDR3 is CASSELTSTYNEQFF. The CDR3 DNA sequence: TGTGCCAGCAGTGAATTGACTAGCACCTACAATGAGCAGTTCTTC.

This chain joins TRBV2 and TRBJ1-3; no definite D call. This CDR3 region has 16 residues. V was trimmed by 3 bases and J by 4 bases, leaving 16 bases between them. Per the germline V gene, CDR1 is SNHLY and CDR2 is FYNNEI. CDR3 DNA sequence: TGTGCCAGCAGTGAGCCGAACACGGAGGCCGGAAACACCATATATTTT. Amino acid sequence: CASSEPNTEAGNTIYF.

This clone was counted between two and nine times. V is TRBV5-1 and J is TRBJ1-2; a weak D match, TRBD1 (6 bases). The ends were cut back, 1 base at V and 0 bases at J, with 10 bases in the middle. Germline V gene sequence: CDR1 SGHRS, CDR2 YFSETQ. This CDR3 comprises 15 residues. This CDR3 reads CASSLYGTPNYGYTF. In DNA form, the CDR3 reads TGCGCCAGCAGCTTGTACGGGACACCTAACTATGGCTACACCTTC.

The chain links TRBV7-2 to TRBJ1-5; possible D gene TRBD1, 6 bases. This CDR3 region has 16 residues. Germline assignment: CDR1 SGHTA and CDR2 FQGNSA. V lost 5 bases, J lost 1 base, and 15 bases lay in between. This CDR3 is CASSEHRERSNQPQHF. CDR3 nucleotide sequence: TGTGCCAGCAGCGAGCACAGGGAGCGCAGCAATCAGCCCCAGCATTTT.

This clone was found a few times. The chain couples TRBV9 to TRBJ2-7, with 7 nucleotides matching TRBD2. Germline CDR1 reads SGDLS; CDR2 reads YYNGEE. CDR3 length equals 14 residues. The V segment lost 4 bases and the J segment 2 bases; nucleotides outside the gene matches: 6. CDR3 in DNA: TGTGCCAGCAGCAAACGGCTAGCGGCCTACGAGCAGTACTTC. Translating it yields CASSKRLAAYEQYF.